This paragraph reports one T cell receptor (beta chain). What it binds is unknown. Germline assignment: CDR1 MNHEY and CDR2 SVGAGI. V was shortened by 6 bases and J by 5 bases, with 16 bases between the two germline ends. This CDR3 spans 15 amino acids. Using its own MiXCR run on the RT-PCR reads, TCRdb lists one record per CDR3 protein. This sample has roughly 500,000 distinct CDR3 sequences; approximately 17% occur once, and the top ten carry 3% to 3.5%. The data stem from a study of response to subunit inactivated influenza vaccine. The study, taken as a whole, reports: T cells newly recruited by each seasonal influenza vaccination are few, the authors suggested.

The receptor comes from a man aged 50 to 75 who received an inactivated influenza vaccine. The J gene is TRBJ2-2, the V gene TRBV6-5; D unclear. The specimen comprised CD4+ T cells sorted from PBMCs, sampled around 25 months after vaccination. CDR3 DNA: TGTGCCAGCAGGTTAAACAGAGTACTGACCGGGGAGCTGTTTTTT. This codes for CASRLNRVLTGELFF.